This passage covers 31 T cell receptor beta chains from one sample sequenced in a study of blood T cell repertoires in COVID-19. TCRdb's copy holds only in-frame clones and misses some; the assay was immunoSEQ multiplex PCR. The data contain more than 150,000 clones, around 90% of them singletons. Material for sequencing was peripheral blood. The receptors originated from a man aged 40-49 years with acute or convalescent COVID-19.

This chain links TRBV23-1 with TRBJ2-1, with 7 bases aligning to TRBD1. TRBV23-1 is sorted into the ORF group, with uncertain function. CDR3 length equals 16 residues. J gave up 1 base and V 4 bases, and 7 bases lay outside the gene matches. DNA for the CDR3: TGCGCCAGCAGTCCCAGGGGGAATGGGTCCTACAATGAGCAGTTCTTC. Protein: CASSPRGNGSYNEQFF.

The chain employs TRBV5-1 and TRBJ1-5, with 7 bases fitting TRBD1. The CDR3 is 18 residues long. J lost 0 bases, V lost 4 bases, and 13 bases had no gene match. Per germline, CDR1 SGHRS and CDR2 YFSETQ. CDR3: CASSPGVKQGYSNQPQHF. For the CDR3, the DNA is TGCGCCAGCAGCCCCGGGGTCAAACAGGGGTATAGCAATCAGCCCCAGCATTTT.

This chain connects TRBV29-1 to TRBJ2-5; a weak D match, TRBD2 (6 bases). The V gene lost 1 base and the J gene lost 10 bases, with 13 bases spanning the gap. The germline CDR1 and CDR2 sequences are SQVTM and ANQGSEA. The CDR3 is 12 residues long. CDR3 nucleotides: TGCAGCGTTGAAGTTGGGAGGCGAGACCAGTACTTC. As protein: CSVEVGRRDQYF.

A single count supports this clone. This specimen includes other DNA sequences encoding the same CDR3. The chain couples TRBV2 to TRBJ1-1; D may be TRBD1 (6 bases). The V gene's germline CDR1 is SNHLY and CDR2 FYNNEI. The CDR3 loop spans 11 amino acids. Trimming took off 4 bases at V and 8 bases at J, with 8 bases between the two ends. This CDR3 reads CASSGGTEAFF. As DNA, the CDR3 is TGTGCCAGCAGTGGGGGGACAGAAGCTTTCTTT.

V usage is TRBV5-1 and J usage is TRBJ1-2; possible D gene TRBD1, 5 bases. The CDR3 is 16 residues long. The V end was cut by 4 bases, the J end by 4 bases, with 20 bases between. Germline V gene lookup returns CDR1 SGHRS and CDR2 YFSETQ. CDR3 nucleotides: TGCGCCAGCAGCGTCGAACCCAACAGGCAGATCTATGGCTACACCTTC. It yields the protein CASSVEPNRQIYGYTF. Drawing the rest from reference TRBV5-1 and TRBJ1-2, the complete variable domain is KAGVTQTPRYLIKTRGQQVTLSCSPISGHRSVSWYQQTPGQGLQFLFEYFSETQRNKGNFPGRFSGRQFSNSRSEMNVSTLELGDSALYLCASSVEPNRQIYGYTFGSGTRLTVV.

This clone was counted a single time. This chain links TRBV6-1 with TRBJ1-2; D unclear. Looked up from germline, CDR1 is MNHNS and CDR2 is SASEGT. The CDR3 covers 11 residues. V was clipped by 3 bases and J by 6 bases, with 5 bases between them. The DNA of the CDR3 is TGTGCCAGCAGTGACAGGAATGGCTACACCTTC. Protein product: CASSDRNGYTF.

The V gene is TRBV7-2, the J gene TRBJ1-2; unclear D gene. The germline CDR1 and CDR2 sequences are SGHTA and FQGNSA. V was cut by 9 bases and J by 4 bases, with 24 bases left in between. This CDR3 has 16 residues. In DNA form, the CDR3 reads TGTGCCAGTAACAAGTTCCCGGGTTCTGGCTCCTATGGCTACACCTTC. It translates to CASNKFPGSGSYGYTF.

The CDR3 spells CASSGGPGTPLYEQYF. The CDR3 DNA follows: TGTGCCAGCAGTGGGGGACCCGGGACACCTCTGTACGAGCAGTACTTC. The chain recombines TRBV6-1 with TRBJ2-7; D is perhaps TRBD1 (6 bases). Germline values: CDR1 MNHNS, CDR2 SASEGT. The CDR3 covers 16 residues. The V end lost 4 bases, the J end lost 4 bases, and 20 bases lay between the germline ends.

The V gene is TRBV7-2, the J gene TRBJ2-7, with 15 positions matching TRBD2. V was pared by 5 bases and J by 4 bases, with 12 bases of the junction left unmatched. The CDR3 has 18 amino acids. Germline-derived CDR1 and CDR2 are SGHTA and FQGNSA. The CDR3 sequence is CASSPGLAGGPGMYEQYF. DNA of the CDR3: TGTGCCAGCAGCCCCGGACTAGCGGGGGGGCCGGGTATGTACGAGCAGTACTTC.

This clone was seen a single time. The V and J genes are TRBV6-2 or TRBV6-3 and TRBJ2-5; 9 nucleotides agree with TRBD1. In germline, CDR1 is MNHEY, CDR2 SVGEGT. This CDR3 is 14 amino acids long. The junction had 4 bases not matched to a gene; V was cut back by 6 bases and J by 2 bases. CDR3 protein: CASRYRGPQETQYF. Here the CDR3 DNA reads TGTGCCAGCAGATACAGGGGGCCTCAAGAGACCCAGTACTTC.

The chain employs TRBV6-5 and TRBJ2-2, with D possibly TRBD2 on 6 matching bases. CDR3 length equals 14 residues. CDR1 and CDR2 (germline): MNHEY, SVGAGI. Trimming took 4 bases from V and 5 from J, leaving 11 bases between them. The CDR3 coding sequence is TGTGCCAGCAGTTGGGGGACTGAAACCGGGGAGCTGTTTTTT. It yields the protein CASSWGTETGELFF.

J is TRBJ1-4 and V is TRBV6-1; D possibly corresponds to TRBD1 (6 bases). Trimming took 2 bases from V and 8 from J, leaving 9 bases between them. This CDR3 spans 13 amino acids. The germline V gene has CDR1 MNHNS and CDR2 SASEGT. CDR3 bases: TGTGCCAGCAGTGAAAACAGGGCAGAAAAACTGTTTTTT. Protein: CASSENRAEKLFF.

The rearrangement joins TRBV9 to TRBJ1-4; TRBD1 is a possible D gene (5 bases). Trimming removed 3 bases at V and 3 bases at J, with 15 bases between. Germline CDR1 is SGDLS and CDR2 is YYNGEE. CDR3 size: 16 residues. In DNA, the CDR3 is TGTGCCAGCAGCGAGGGGTGGTACTCCCCTAATGAAAAACTGTTTTTT. Translating it yields CASSEGWYSPNEKLFF.

V and J are TRBV6-1 and TRBJ1-1; D unclear. The germline V gene has CDR1 MNHNS and CDR2 SASEGT. Trimming took 1 base from V and 5 from J, leaving 14 bases between them. The CDR3 is 15 amino acids. For the CDR3, the DNA is TGTGCCAGCAGTGAAGGGTCGTTACGAGAGACTGAAGCTTTCTTT. Translated, it gives CASSEGSLRETEAFF.

The J gene is TRBJ2-2, the V gene TRBV11-3, with D perhaps TRBD1 (6 bases). V lost 5 bases and J lost 2, with 15 bases in between. Germline V gene lookup returns CDR1 SGHNT and CDR2 YENEEA. This CDR3 is 16 amino acids long. The CDR3 DNA follows: TGTGCCAGCAGCGCAACCGGGACAATAAACACCGGGGAGCTGTTTTTT. It translates to CASSATGTINTGELFF. Using reference TRBV11-3 and TRBJ2-2 for the parts outside the CDR3, the full variable domain is EAGVVQSPRYKIIEKKQPVAFWCNPISGHNTLYWYLQNLGQGPELLIRYENEEAVDDSQLPKDRFSAERLKGVDSTLKIQPAELGDSAVYLCASSATGTINTGELFFGEGSRLTVL.

The chain links TRBV10-3 to TRBJ1-1, with TRBD1 as a possible D gene (5 bases). The CDR3 runs 17 residues. CDR1 is ENHRY, CDR2 SYGVKD, per germline. The germline V and J ends were trimmed by 10 bases and 1 base, with 25 bases remaining between them. CDR3 nucleotides: TGTGCCACCACTGACCCGGCGGGGGGGGGTGGGAACACTGAAGCTTTCTTT. It yields the protein CATTDPAGGGGNTEAFF.

The chain is built from TRBV5-4 and TRBJ1-1; tentatively, D is TRBD1 (6 bases). Per the germline V gene, CDR1 is SGHNT and CDR2 is YYREEE (reference sequence). V was cut by 4 bases and J by 5 bases, with 15 bases left in between. The CDR3 has 14 residues. CDR3 nucleotide sequence: TGTGCCAGCAGCAGTCCACAGGGTTCGACTGAAGCTTTCTTT. It codes for CASSSPQGSTEAFF.

This chain connects TRBV6-5 to TRBJ1-2; D gene ambiguous. The germline V gene has CDR1 MNHEY and CDR2 SVGAGI. The length of the CDR3 is 12 residues. Trimming shortened V by 5 bases and J by 6 bases, and 10 bases separated the two germline ends. The CDR3, as DNA: TGTGCCAGCAGTCGGTACACAGATGGCTACACCTTC. This sequence encodes CASSRYTDGYTF.

The V and J genes are TRBV18 and TRBJ2-7; a weak D match, TRBD2 (7 bases). The CDR3 is 16 amino acids. V was shortened by 6 bases and J by 5 bases, with 23 bases between the two germline ends. Germline V CDR1 and CDR2: KGHSH, LQKENI. The CDR3 loop is CASSENLGGGRDEQYF. The CDR3 region has the DNA TGTGCCAGCTCGGAAAATTTGGGGGGGGGCCGGGACGAGCAGTACTTC.

The V gene is TRBV7-9, the J gene TRBJ2-7, with 8 bases matching TRBD1. CDR3 length: 14 residues. The trim removed 1 base at V and 3 bases at J, leaving 2 bases unmatched. Germline V gene lookup returns CDR1 SEHNR and CDR2 FQNEAQ (reference sequence). The CDR3 region is CASSLGTGFYEQYF. CDR3 DNA: TGTGCCAGCAGCTTAGGGACAGGGTTCTACGAGCAGTACTTC. The full variable domain, completed using reference TRBV7-9 and TRBJ2-7, is DTGVSQNPRHKITKRGQNVTFRCDPISEHNRLYWYRQTLGQGPEFLTYFQNEAQLEKSRLLSDRFSAERPKGSFSTLEIQRTEQGDSAMYLCASSLGTGFYEQYFGPGTRLTVT.

V gene TRBV11-2 combines with J gene TRBJ2-7; D possibly corresponds to TRBD2 (6 bases). Germline loops: CDR1 SGHAT, CDR2 FQNNGV. The CDR3 extends over 14 amino acids. V gave up 5 bases and J gave up 3 bases, with 14 bases separating them. The CDR3 DNA follows: TGTGCCAGCAGCAGGGGAGGCAGAGACTACGAGCAGTACTTC. Amino acid sequence: CASSRGGRDYEQYF.

This chain links TRBV15 with TRBJ2-7, with D possibly matching TRBD1 (5 bases). Germline-derived CDR1 and CDR2 are LNHNV and YYDKDF (reference sequence). This CDR3 region has 13 residues. The V end lost 0 bases, the J end lost 4 bases, and 7 bases lay between the germline ends. The CDR3 spells CATSRDSGYEQYF. Here the CDR3 DNA reads TGTGCCACCAGCAGAGATTCAGGGTACGAGCAGTACTTC.

Details on this clone: Other DNA sequences from this sample encode an identical CDR3 as well. This chain links TRBV29-1 with TRBJ2-7; 7 bases line up with TRBD1. This CDR3 has 13 amino acids. The junction had 4 bases not matched to a gene; V was cut back by 3 bases and J by 2 bases. Germline CDR1 SQVTM, CDR2 ANQGSEA. As DNA, the CDR3 is TGCAGCGTTGAGGGGCAGGGGGCCTACGAGCAGTACTTC. Translation gives CSVEGQGAYEQYF.

The V gene is TRBV11-3, the J gene TRBJ1-4; possibly TRBD1 for D (5 bases). CDR3 length equals 17 residues. Germline V gene data show CDR1 as SGHNT and CDR2 as YENEEA. V was pared by 0 bases and J by 4 bases, with 15 bases between. In DNA form, the CDR3 reads TGTGCCAGCAGCTTAGAGTCCAGGATGGGGCATAATGAAAAACTGTTTTTT. Residues: CASSLESRMGHNEKLFF.

The chain has TRBV6-5 and TRBJ1-4; no clear D. V was shortened by 4 bases and J by 0 bases, with 9 bases between the two germline ends. CDR3 length: 15 residues. From germline, CDR1 is MNHEY and CDR2 SVGAGI. CDR3 coding DNA: TGTGCCAGCAGTTCGTTCTTTGCAACTAATGAAAAACTGTTTTTT. Its protein product is CASSSFFATNEKLFF.

The V and J genes are TRBV7-6 and TRBJ2-2; perhaps TRBD1 as D (5 bases). Germline V gene sequence: CDR1 SGHVS, CDR2 FNYEAQ. The germline V and J ends were trimmed by 2 bases and 2 bases, with 18 bases remaining between them. CDR3 length: 18 amino acids. DNA of the CDR3: TGTGCCAGCAGCTTAAGTCTCGTAGGGGCAAAAAACACCGGGGAGCTGTTTTTT. Protein product: CASSLSLVGAKNTGELFF.

The chain couples TRBV7-2 to TRBJ1-3; the D gene is possibly TRBD1 (5 bases). The CDR3 length is 15 residues. The germline CDR1 and CDR2 sequences are SGHTA and FQGNSA. Trimming removed 5 bases from V and 0 bases from J, with 11 bases in between. The CDR3 here is CASSHYRSSGNTIYF. Here the CDR3 DNA reads TGTGCCAGCAGCCATTACAGGAGCTCTGGAAACACCATATATTTT.

This chain links TRBV27 with TRBJ2-1; D call uncertain. The germline gives CDR1 MNHEY, CDR2 SMNVEV (reference sequence). This CDR3 region has 14 residues. Trimming removed 5 bases at V and 5 bases at J, with 13 bases between. The CDR3 loop reads CASSDKSQNNEQFF. The CDR3, as DNA: TGTGCCAGCAGTGATAAATCGCAGAACAATGAGCAGTTCTTC.

The CDR3 here is CAISPQGYTEAFF. For the CDR3, the DNA is TGTGCCATCAGTCCTCAGGGGTACACTGAAGCTTTCTTT. The V call is TRBV10-3, the J call TRBJ1-1, with D perhaps TRBD1 (6 bases). Germline assignment: CDR1 ENHRY and CDR2 SYGVKD. The CDR3 spans 13 residues. V was shortened by 5 bases and J by 3 bases, with 10 bases between the two germline ends.

The V gene is TRBV3-1 (or the pseudogene TRBV3-2), the J gene TRBJ1-3, with D possibly matching TRBD1 (6 bases). The germline V gene encodes CDR1 LGHDT and CDR2 YNNKEL (reference sequence). V was cut by 0 bases and J by 0 bases, with 6 bases left in between. The CDR3 length is 15 residues. The CDR3 coding sequence is TGTGCCAGCAGCCAAGAGGGGGCCTCTGGAAACACCATATATTTT. Translation: CASSQEGASGNTIYF.

The chain joins TRBV7-9 to TRBJ1-6, with 7 bases aligning to TRBD1. Germline V gene sequence: CDR1 SEHNR, CDR2 FQNEAQ (reference sequence). This CDR3 comprises 16 residues. With V trimmed by 6 bases and J by 0 bases, 5 bases remained unmatched. The CDR3 nucleotides are TGTGCCAGCAGTTCGGGACAGAGCTCCTATAATTCACCCCTCCACTTT. Translating it yields CASSSGQSSYNSPLHF.